The 18 T cell receptor beta chains listed next were all sequenced from one sample in a study of OX40 agonist ivuxolimab in advanced cancers. The data were produced by immunoSEQ multiplex PCR, yet TCRdb's version contains in-frame clones alone and is incomplete. The sample has roughly 99,000 clones; 91% are singletons. Here the sequenced sample was CD4+ or CD8+ T cells sorted from blood, taken in a trial of the OX40 agonist ivuxolimab. The receptors here all came from an adult with an advanced solid tumor such as melanoma, head and neck, liver or kidney cancer.

J is TRBJ1-2 and V is TRBV28, with a weak D call TRBD1 (5 bases). Deletions cut 3 bases from V and 4 bases from J, with 12 bases between. Per the germline V gene, CDR1 is MDHEN and CDR2 is SYDVKM. The CDR3 covers 14 residues. The CDR3 sequence: CASSFDSDFYGYTF. The DNA of the CDR3 is TGTGCCAGCAGTTTTGACAGCGACTTCTATGGCTACACCTTC.

The rearrangement uses TRBV7-8 and TRBJ1-1; D gene uncertain. Per germline, CDR1 SGHVS and CDR2 FQNEAQ. V was shortened by 1 base and J by 1 base, with 4 bases between the two germline ends. The CDR3 loop spans 13 amino acids. This CDR3 is CASSLGRNTEAFF. The CDR3 DNA reads TGTGCCAGCAGCTTAGGCAGGAACACTGAAGCTTTCTTT.

This chain uses TRBV6-5 with TRBJ1-5, with D possibly being TRBD1 (5 bases). V was trimmed by 0 bases and J by 2 bases, leaving 5 bases between them. This CDR3 spans 14 amino acids. CDR1 and CDR2 from the germline V gene are MNHEY and SVGAGI. The CDR3 sequence: CASSYSQGNQPQHF. CDR3 DNA: TGTGCCAGCAGTTACTCACAGGGCAATCAGCCCCAGCATTTT.

The V and J genes are TRBV15 and TRBJ2-7, with D unresolved. CDR1 and CDR2 from the germline V gene are LNHNV and YYDKDF (reference sequence). Trimming took 0 bases from V and 5 from J, leaving 11 bases between them. This CDR3 region has 14 residues. DNA of the CDR3: TGTGCCACCAGCAGAGATCACGGGTCCAACGAGCAGTACTTC. Protein product: CATSRDHGSNEQYF.

The rearrangement joins TRBV29-1 to TRBJ1-3; weak D call: TRBD1 (5 bases). The CDR3 spans 14 residues. In germline, CDR1 is SQVTM, CDR2 ANQGSEA. Trimming shortened V by 7 bases and J by 4 bases, and 17 bases separated the two germline ends. This CDR3 reads CSASPTDPGNTIYF. DNA of the CDR3: TGCAGCGCCTCTCCGACAGATCCCGGAAACACCATATATTTT.

The V gene is TRBV7-3, the J gene TRBJ2-5, with 11 nucleotides matching TRBD2. TRBJ2-7 explains the end of the DNA better; the J call may be wrong. Germline CDR1 and CDR2: SGHTA and FQGTGA. This CDR3 spans 18 amino acids. CDR3 DNA: TGTGCCAGCAGCTTATCACCCACCGGGACTAGCGGAGGAGGCGAGCAGTACTTC. Protein sequence: CASSLSPTGTSGGGEQYF.

The V call is TRBV4-3, the J call TRBJ1-4; 7 bases are a match to TRBD1. V shed 4 bases, J shed 7 bases, and the junction held 9 bases outside the gene matches. The CDR3 is made up of 15 amino acids. Germline V gene data show CDR1 as LGHNA and CDR2 as YSLEER. In DNA form, the CDR3 reads TGCGCCAGCAGCCGTAAGGGGGCCCCTGGTGAAAAACTGTTTTTT. Protein sequence: CASSRKGAPGEKLFF.

The chain combines TRBV27 with TRBJ1-5; 7 bases are a match to TRBD1. J lost 6 bases, V lost 4 bases, and 9 bases had no gene match. CDR3 length: 15 residues. CDR1 and CDR2 (germline): MNHEY, SMNVEV (reference sequence). For the CDR3, the DNA is TGTGCCAGCAGTTCCCCCGGAGGGGGCAGTCAGCCCCAGCATTTT. Its translation is CASSSPGGGSQPQHF.

This clone was recorded once. The chain recombines TRBV5-8 with TRBJ2-2; D gene uncertain. V lost 2 bases, J lost 0 bases, and 11 bases lay in between. CDR3 length: 16 residues. The germline gives CDR1 SGHTS, CDR2 YDEGEE. The CDR3 nucleotides read TGTGCCAGCAGCTTACCTGGAGTAGCGAACACCGGGGAGCTGTTTTTT. This gives the protein CASSLPGVANTGELFF.

This chain links TRBV19 with TRBJ2-5, with no clear D. Germline V CDR1 and CDR2: LNHDA, SQIVND (reference sequence). V lost 2 bases and J lost 0, with 7 bases in between. This CDR3 has 14 amino acids. The CDR3 DNA reads as TGTGCCAGTAGTATACGGACGGACCAAGAGACCCAGTACTTC. Its protein product is CASSIRTDQETQYF.

This chain joins TRBV6-5 and TRBJ1-5; no clear D. The germline V gene encodes CDR1 MNHEY and CDR2 SVGAGI. The CDR3 spans 16 residues. V was trimmed by 0 bases and J by 0 bases, leaving 9 bases between them. The CDR3 coding sequence is TGTGCCAGCAGTTACTCGCCTCCCTATAGCAATCAGCCCCAGCATTTT. As protein: CASSYSPPYSNQPQHF.

This clone has just a few counts. Written as DNA, the CDR3 is TGTGCCTGGAGTAAAATGACAGGGGGCGCTTCACCCCTCCACTTT. Residues: CAWSKMTGGASPLHF. V usage is TRBV30 and J usage is TRBJ1-6; TRBD1 agrees at 10 bases. The V gene's germline CDR1 is GTSNPN and CDR2 SVGIG (reference sequence). The CDR3 sequence is 15 residues long. V shed 2 bases, J shed 9 bases, and the junction held 7 bases outside the gene matches. The whole variable domain, filled in from reference TRBV30 and TRBJ1-6, reads SQTIHQWPATLVQPVGSPLSLECTVEGTSNPNLYWYRQAAGRGLQLLFYSVGIGQISSEVPQNLSASRPQDRQFILSSKKLLLSDSGFYLCAWSKMTGGASPLHFGNGTRLTVT.

The rearrangement joins TRBV7-2 to TRBJ2-1; TRBD2 might be the D (6 bases). The germline CDR1 and CDR2 sequences are SGHTA and FQGNSA. The CDR3 is made up of 16 amino acids. The V gene lost 1 base and the J gene lost 7 bases, with 17 bases spanning the gap. This chain's CDR3 is CASSLGGGNAINEQFF. CDR3 sequence (DNA): TGTGCCAGCAGCTTAGGTGGCGGGAACGCCATAAATGAGCAGTTCTTC.

The V gene is TRBV28, the J gene TRBJ2-6; 8 positions match TRBD1. The CDR3 consists of 18 residues. Germline V gene sequence: CDR1 MDHEN, CDR2 SYDVKM. Trimming at V came to 6 bases and at J to 0 bases, leaving 10 bases not matched to a gene. This CDR3 is CASSKRTGTVSGANVLTF. CDR3 bases: TGTGCCAGCAGCAAAAGGACAGGGACCGTCTCTGGGGCCAACGTCCTGACTTTC. The full variable domain, in which reference TRBV28 and TRBJ2-6 provide the parts outside the CDR3, is DVKVTQSSRYLVKRTGEKVFLECVQDMDHENMFWYRQDPGLGLRLIYFSYDVKMKEKGDIPEGYSVSREKKERFSLILESASTNQTSMYLCASSKRTGTVSGANVLTFGAGSRLTVL.

The CDR3 is CASSLTGGRTEAFF. CDR3 coding DNA: TGTGCCAGCAGTTTAACAGGGGGCCGGACTGAAGCTTTCTTT. The chain employs TRBV28 and TRBJ1-1, with 9 bases aligning to TRBD1. V was clipped by 2 bases and J by 5 bases; unmatched bases: 3. The CDR3 consists of 14 residues. The germline gives CDR1 MDHEN, CDR2 SYDVKM.

This clone was counted a single time. The chain is built from TRBV29-1 and TRBJ2-7, with TRBD1 matching 10 bases. V shed 1 base and J 7 bases; nucleotides not matched to a gene: 7. From germline, CDR1 is SQVTM and CDR2 ANQGSEA. The CDR3 is 14 amino acids. The CDR3 is CSVEGGTGAGEQYF. As DNA, the CDR3 is TGCAGCGTTGAAGGGGGGACAGGGGCGGGAGAGCAGTACTTC.

The rearrangement links TRBV4-2 to TRBJ2-5; D is perhaps TRBD1 or TRBD2 (5 bases each). V was cut by 5 bases and J by 4 bases, with 17 bases left in between. CDR1 and CDR2 (germline): LGHNA, YNFKEQ. The CDR3 runs 15 residues. CDR3 region: CASSGRDGSLETQYF. CDR3 bases: TGTGCCAGCAGCGGCCGGGACGGAAGCCTAGAGACCCAGTACTTC.

This rearrangement joins TRBV6-4 to TRBJ1-4; D ambiguous. V lost 5 bases, J lost 3 bases, and 4 bases lay in between. This CDR3 has 12 residues. CDR1 is MRHNA and CDR2 is SNTAGT in the germline V gene. In DNA, the CDR3 is TGTGCCAGCAGTCCAGCTAATGAAAAACTGTTTTTT. Translation gives CASSPANEKLFF.